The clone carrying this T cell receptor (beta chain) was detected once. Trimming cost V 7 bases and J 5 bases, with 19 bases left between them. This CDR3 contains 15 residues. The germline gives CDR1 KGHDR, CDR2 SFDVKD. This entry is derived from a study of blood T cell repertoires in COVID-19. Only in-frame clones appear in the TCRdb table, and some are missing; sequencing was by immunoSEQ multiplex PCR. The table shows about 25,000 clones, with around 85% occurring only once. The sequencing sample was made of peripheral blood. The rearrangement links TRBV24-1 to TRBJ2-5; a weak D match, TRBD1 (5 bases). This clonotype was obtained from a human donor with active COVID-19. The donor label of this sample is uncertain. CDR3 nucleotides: TGTGCCACCAGCATTGGGGCATCACATGGGGAGACCCAGTACTTC. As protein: CATSIGASHGETQYF.